This T cell receptor (beta chain) was recovered during a study of blood T cell repertoires in COVID-19. Turning to the study itself: Specimens from acute and convalescent COVID-19 originated in the United States, Italy and Spain. Sources were T cells, B-cell-depleted T cells, or PBMCs; the material itself was cDNA or gDNA.

Original analysis: Reference gene primer amplification gave estimated nucleated cell counts. The assay was immunoSEQ multiplex PCR, and TCRdb's table has in-frame clones only and misses some. D and trimming were read from the DNA, whereas the V and J calls and clone size are those reported in that table. The data show tens of thousands of clones, approximately 88% seen once. The V segment lost 5 bases and the J segment 5 bases; nucleotides outside the gene matches: 9. The CDR3 is 15 residues long. Per the germline V gene, CDR1 is SGHNT and CDR2 is YENEEA. The rearrangement uses TRBV11-3 and TRBJ2-1; 7 bases map to TRBD1. The sample taken for sequencing was peripheral blood. The sequence derives from a woman aged 70-85 years with acute or convalescent COVID-19. The CDR3 is CASSLGGLTNNEQFF. CDR3 nucleotides: TGTGCCAGCAGCCTAGGGGGCCTGACCAACAATGAGCAGTTCTTC.